The 10 T cell receptor beta chains below come from one sample, sequenced in a study of graft-versus-host responses after intestinal transplantation. The protocol was immunoSEQ multiplex PCR, while the TCRdb copy is restricted to in-frame clones and leaves out a portion. The sample includes roughly 23,000 clones, 85% to 95% of them seen just once. The sequencing here drew on PBMCs, taken around 40 days after intestinal transplant. These receptor sequences come from a human patient who received an intestinal transplant, so some T cells may come from the graft donor.

The table lists this clone with a count of one. The chain is built from TRBV30 and TRBJ1-1, with D hard to call. V was shortened by 0 bases and J by 6 bases, with 20 bases between the two germline ends. Germline loops: CDR1 GTSNPN, CDR2 SVGIG (reference sequence). The CDR3 has 16 amino acids. CDR3 loop: CAWSVSLSVIPPEAFF. The DNA of the CDR3 is TGTGCCTGGAGTGTGTCCCTCTCGGTAATACCCCCTGAAGCTTTCTTT.

The sample holds one count of this clone. One junction end does not reproduce the germline sequence, and a read error may be involved. The sample carries other DNA sequences with the same CDR3. The chain links TRBV12-5 to TRBJ2-4; possibly TRBD1 or TRBD2 for D (5 bases each). Looked up from germline, CDR1 is LGHNT and CDR2 is FRNRAP. This CDR3 region has 16 residues. The CDR3 sequence: CASGLGTAFGGNIQYF. The CDR3 nucleotides read TGTGCTAGTGGGTTGGGCACCGCGTTTGGGGGAAACATTCAGTACTTC.

For the CDR3, the DNA is TGTGCCAGCAGTGAAGACGCGGCGGCAAGCTCCTACAATGAGCAGTTCTTC. Its translation is CASSEDAAASSYNEQFF. This chain connects TRBV2 to TRBJ2-1; no definite D call. The V gene lost 1 base and the J gene lost 0 bases, with 13 bases spanning the gap. CDR3 length: 17 amino acids. Germline loops: CDR1 SNHLY, CDR2 FYNNEI.

V is TRBV6-1 and J is TRBJ2-1; 13 bases agree with TRBD2. J lost 8 bases, V lost 1 base, and 2 bases had no gene match. Germline-derived CDR1 and CDR2 are MNHNS and SASEGT. CDR3 size: 15 residues. The DNA for the CDR3 is TGTGCCAGCAGTGAAGGGACTAGCGGGAGCGATGAGCAGTTCTTC. Translation gives CASSEGTSGSDEQFF.

DNA of the CDR3: TGTGCCAGCAGTCGCAGGTCCGGCGAGCAGTACTTC. Translation: CASSRRSGEQYF. The rearrangement uses TRBV27 and TRBJ2-7; D uncertain. The ends were cut back, 5 bases at V and 6 bases at J, with 11 bases in the middle. This CDR3 has 12 residues. Germline V gene sequence: CDR1 MNHEY, CDR2 SMNVEV (reference sequence).

This clone is a singleton in its sample. The V and J genes are TRBV2 and TRBJ2-5; 8 nucleotides align to TRBD2. V shed 0 bases and J 5 bases; nucleotides not matched to a gene: 5. Germline lookup yields CDR1 SNHLY and CDR2 FYNNEI. The CDR3 is 15 residues long. CDR3: CASSEALGGAETQYF. The CDR3 bases are TGTGCCAGCAGTGAAGCGCTCGGGGGGGCTGAGACCCAGTACTTC.

J is TRBJ1-2 and V is TRBV9, with 7 bases matching TRBD1. The germline gives CDR1 SGDLS, CDR2 YYNGEE. The CDR3 contains 14 residues. V lost 4 bases to trimming and J lost 2 bases; unmatched junction nucleotides: 5. The CDR3 spells CASSPGQRNYGYTF. CDR3 nucleotide sequence: TGTGCCAGCAGCCCGGGACAGCGAAACTATGGCTACACCTTC.

This chain joins TRBV6-6 and TRBJ1-1; 7 bases match TRBD1. Germline V gene data show CDR1 as MNHNY and CDR2 as SVGAGI (reference sequence). This CDR3 spans 14 amino acids. The ends lost 3 bases at V and 3 bases at J; junction bases unmatched: 4. In DNA form, the CDR3 reads TGTGCCAGCAGTTATCTCGACAGGGACACTGAAGCTTTCTTT. Translation: CASSYLDRDTEAFF.

This clone occurred once. The chain links TRBV4-1 to TRBJ2-3; TRBD1 matches 10 bases. CDR1 is MGHRA and CDR2 is YSYEKL in the germline V gene. The CDR3 runs 16 residues. The V segment lost 1 base and the J segment 3 bases; nucleotides outside the gene matches: 4. The CDR3 here is CASSQVGQGRTDTQYF. CDR3 nucleotides: TGCGCCAGCAGCCAAGTGGGACAGGGGAGAACAGATACGCAGTATTTT.

V usage is TRBV19 and J usage is TRBJ2-7; TRBD1 matches at 7 bases. This CDR3 region has 13 residues. CDR1 LNHDA and CDR2 SQIVND come from the germline V gene (reference sequence). With V trimmed by 5 bases and J by 3 bases, 4 bases remained unmatched. The chain's CDR3 is CASSPTGDYEQYF. The CDR3 DNA is TGTGCCAGTAGTCCTACAGGGGACTACGAGCAGTACTTC.